These T cell receptor beta chains were read from a single sample in a study of cytomegalovirus exposure and HLA in healthy donors. Clones were read by immunoSEQ multiplex PCR, and TCRdb kept only the in-frame ones, dropping some. The sample yields over 150,000 clones, roughly 78% seen once. Input material: PBMCs. The receptor set was obtained from a woman aged 50 to 65 in good health and CMV-seropositive. Each CDR3 is given with its conserved first and last residue. The D gene is left open where the match is weak. Some rows have no size entry. The others give once, few or many, or a class for an expanded clone.

D | size | J | V | CDR3 | DNA
TRBD1 | - | TRBJ2-7 | TRBV27 | CASSPTGTGVGEQYF | TGTGCCAGCAGTCCGACCGGGACAGGGGTGGGGGAGCAGTACTTC
TRBD1 | once | TRBJ2-2 | TRBV14 | CASSRGHTGELFF | TGTGCCAGCAGCAGGGGGCACACCGGGGAGCTGTTTTTT
- | - | TRBJ2-3 | TRBV10-3 | CAISRESDTQYF | TGTGCCATCTCGAGGGAATCAGATACGCAGTATTTT
- | - | TRBJ1-1 | TRBV9 | CASGPPQDTEAFF | TGTGCCAGCGGCCCCCCTCAGGACACTGAAGCTTTCTTT
TRBD1 | few | TRBJ1-2 | TRBV4-2 | CASSQGSEGGAGGYTF | TGTGCCAGCAGCCAAGGGTCGGAAGGGGGCGCTGGAGGCTACACCTTC
TRBD2 | - | TRBJ2-5 | TRBV4-2 | CASSQDPRGGPIKETQYF | TGTGCCAGCAGCCAAGACCCCCGGGGGGGCCCGATAAAAGAGACCCAGTACTTC
TRBD1 | - | TRBJ1-4 | TRBV19 | CASRDRTNEKLFF | TGTGCCAGCCGGGACAGGACTAATGAAAAACTGTTTTTT
TRBD1 | - | TRBJ2-7 | TRBV5-1 | CASSPGTGNFLEQYF | TGCGCCAGCAGCCCCGGGACAGGGAACTTTCTCGAGCAGTACTTC
TRBD1 | once | TRBJ1-5 | TRBV2 | CASNAGGNNQPQHF | TGTGCCAGCAACGCAGGGGGCAACAATCAGCCCCAGCATTTT
- | - | TRBJ1-2 | TRBV19 | CASTNWGDNYGYTF | TGTGCCAGTACAAACTGGGGAGATAACTATGGCTACACCTTC
TRBD2 | - | TRBJ2-3 | TRBV6-5 | CASKGLAVTDTQYF | TGTGCCAGCAAAGGACTAGCGGTTACAGATACGCAGTATTTT
TRBD2 | - | TRBJ2-3 | TRBV7-2 | CASSLIGGGGASQYF | TGTGCCAGCAGCTTAATCGGGGGCGGGGGGGCCTCGCAGTATTTT
TRBD1 | - | TRBJ1-5 | TRBV19 | CASSPYSQGADQPQHF | TGTGCCAGTAGTCCATATTCACAGGGGGCAGATCAGCCCCAGCATTTT
- | few | TRBJ2-7 | TRBV5-1 | CASSPSRWQYF | TGCGCCAGCAGCCCTTCCCGTTGGCAGTACTTC
- | - | TRBJ1-5 | TRBV2 | CASKVEAAGYQPQHF | TGTGCCAGCAAAGTTGAGGCAGCCGGCTATCAGCCCCAGCATTTT
- | - | TRBJ1-5 | TRBV5-8 | CASSLEGNNQPQHF | TGTGCCAGCAGCTTGGAGGGGAACAATCAGCCCCAGCATTTT
TRBD1 | once | TRBJ2-2 | TRBV7-3 | CASSSTGGANTGELFF | TGTGCCAGCAGCTCAACAGGGGGCGCGAACACCGGGGAGCTGTTTTTT
- | - | TRBJ2-2 | TRBV5-8 | CASSGGPLNTGELFF | TGTGCCAGCAGCGGCGGTCCATTGAACACCGGGGAGCTGTTTTTT
- | - | TRBJ2-2 | TRBV2 | CASRGRPTSGELFF | TGTGCCAGCAGGGGCAGACCAACGTCCGGGGAGCTGTTTTTT
TRBD2 | - | TRBJ2-5 | TRBV5-4 | CASSLMIGGGVQETQYF | TGTGCCAGCAGCTTGATGATTGGCGGGGGTGTCCAAGAGACCCAGTACTTC
TRBD2 | - | TRBJ2-1 | TRBV7-3 | CASSQAGGYINEQFF | TGTGCCAGCAGCCAGGCGGGGGGCTACATTAATGAGCAGTTCTTC
TRBD2 | few | TRBJ2-1 | TRBV6-6 | CASNGGGPENEQFF | TGTGCCAGCAACGGCGGGGGGCCCGAGAATGAGCAGTTCTTC
TRBD1 | - | TRBJ1-4 | TRBV7-8 | CASSISGTANEKLFF | TGTGCCAGCAGCATTTCCGGGACAGCTAATGAAAAACTGTTTTTT
- | - | TRBJ2-5 | TRBV21-1 | CASSNRRGIETQYF | TGTGCCAGCAGCAACCGCCGGGGAATAGAGACCCAGTACTTC
- | - | TRBJ1-1 | TRBV6-1 | CASSPSPPTEAFF | TGTGCCAGCAGTCCTTCCCCTCCCACTGAAGCTTTCTTT
TRBD1 | once | TRBJ2-3 | TRBV7-8 | CASSFGQGATDTQYF | TGTGCCAGCAGCTTTGGACAGGGGGCCACAGATACGCAGTATTTT
- | - | TRBJ1-1 | TRBV28 | CASSQAGLVAFF | TGTGCCAGCTCCCAAGCAGGGTTGGTAGCTTTCTTT
- | few | TRBJ1-3 | TRBV6-6 | CASSYPGGSGNTIYF | TGTGCCAGCAGTTACCCGGGGGGCTCTGGAAACACCATATATTTT
- | few | TRBJ2-7 | TRBV6-5 | CASSYRGGGEQYF | TGTGCCAGCAGTTACCGGGGCGGAGGGGAGCAGTACTTC
TRBD2 | - | TRBJ2-7 | TRBV6-1 | CASTASGGASHEQYF | TGTGCCAGCACCGCTAGCGGGGGGGCCAGCCACGAGCAGTACTTC
- | - | TRBJ2-2 | TRBV9 | CASTTGAASRTGELFF | TGTGCCAGCACCACCGGAGCGGCCTCGAGGACCGGGGAGCTGTTTTTT
- | - | TRBJ2-1 | TRBV5-1 | CASSPNPAGASWDEQFF | TGCGCCAGCAGCCCAAACCCCGCGGGGGCCTCATGGGATGAGCAGTTCTTC
- | - | TRBJ1-3 | TRBV5-1 | CASSLGKQGDAGNTIYF | TGCGCCAGCAGCTTAGGGAAGCAGGGTGATGCTGGAAACACCATATATTTT
- | - | TRBJ1-1 | TRBV11-2 | CASGHLRTEAFF | TGTGCCAGCGGACATCTCAGGACTGAAGCTTTCTTT
- | - | TRBJ1-4 | TRBV2 | CASSLGMRGKLFF | TGTGCCAGCAGCCTCGGGATGAGAGGAAAACTGTTTTTT
TRBD1 | - | TRBJ2-7 | TRBV7-9 | CASSLSGTGNYEQYF | TGTGCCAGCAGCTTATCCGGGACAGGGAACTACGAGCAGTACTTC
TRBD1 | - | TRBJ2-6 | TRBV10-1 | CASSESRQGVGANVLTF | TGCGCCAGCAGTGAGTCGAGACAGGGGGTCGGGGCCAACGTCCTGACTTTC
TRBD1 | - | TRBJ1-5 | TRBV6-1 | CASSPRDSINQPQHF | TGTGCCAGCAGTCCCCGGGACAGCATTAATCAGCCCCAGCATTTT
TRBD2 | - | TRBJ2-3 | TRBV12-5 | CASGLGTSGGADTQYF | TGTGCTAGTGGTTTGGGGACTAGCGGGGGGGCAGATACGCAGTATTTT
- | - | TRBJ1-6 | TRBV14 | CASSTGTLQSPLHF | TGTGCCAGCAGCACCGGGACTCTGCAGTCACCCCTCCACTTT
- | - | TRBJ1-1 | TRBV5-1 | CASSRGGRVNTEAFF | TGCGCCAGCAGCCGGGGGGGCAGGGTGAACACTGAAGCTTTCTTT
TRBD1 | - | TRBJ1-3 | TRBV15 | CATNPGTDSGNTIYF | TGTGCCACCAACCCCGGGACAGACTCTGGAAACACCATATATTTT
- | - | TRBJ2-1 | TRBV27 | CASREGGSYNEQFF | TGTGCCAGCAGGGAAGGGGGCTCCTACAATGAGCAGTTCTTC
TRBD2 | - | TRBJ2-7 | TRBV5-4 | CASSLIGEGNYEQYF | TGTGCCAGCAGCTTGATCGGGGAGGGGAACTACGAGCAGTACTTC
TRBD1 | few | TRBJ1-1 | TRBV29-1 | CSVEKAGGTEAFF | TGCAGCGTTGAAAAGGCAGGGGGAACTGAAGCTTTCTTT
- | - | TRBJ2-1 | TRBV2 | CASEGSLDEQFF | TGTGCCAGTGAGGGTAGTCTCGATGAGCAGTTCTTC
TRBD2 | - | TRBJ2-5 | TRBV6-6 | CASKTSGGETQYF | TGTGCCTCGAAGACTAGCGGGGGAGAGACCCAGTACTTC
- | few | TRBJ1-4 | TRBV5-1 | CASSSAGATNEKLFF | TGCGCCAGCAGCTCCGCGGGAGCTACTAATGAAAAACTGTTTTTT
- | once | TRBJ1-1 | TRBV4-1 | CASSQGGENTEAFF | TGCGCCAGCAGCCAAGGGGGGGAGAACACTGAAGCTTTCTTT
TRBD1 | few | TRBJ1-1 | TRBV30 | CAWSLTTGTGDTEAFF | TGTGCCTGGAGTCTAACTACCGGGACAGGGGACACTGAAGCTTTCTTT
TRBD1 | - | TRBJ1-2 | TRBV6-1 | CASRESWTGAIYGYTF | TGTGCCAGCAGGGAAAGCTGGACAGGGGCTATCTATGGCTACACCTTC
TRBD2 | - | TRBJ2-1 | TRBV28 | CASSFLAGNEQFF | TGTGCCAGCAGTTTTCTAGCGGGGAATGAGCAGTTCTTC
- | - | TRBJ2-3 | TRBV18 | CASSLNGENTQYF | TGTGCCAGCTCACTGAACGGGGAAAATACGCAGTATTTT
TRBD1 | - | TRBJ2-2 | TRBV9 | CASRKRQGAGELFF | TGTGCCAGCAGGAAGCGACAGGGAGCCGGGGAGCTGTTTTTT
TRBD1 | - | TRBJ2-3 | TRBV4-1 | CASSHPWTGIADTQYF | TGCGCCAGCAGCCACCCCTGGACAGGGATCGCAGATACGCAGTATTTT
- | - | TRBJ2-3 | TRBV19 | CASSMSGDTQYF | TGTGCCAGTAGTATGTCGGGGGATACGCAGTATTTT
TRBD1 | - | TRBJ1-2 | TRBV20-1 | CSGDRGNGYTF | TGCAGTGGGGACAGGGGGAATGGCTACACCTTC
TRBD1 | - | TRBJ2-5 | TRBV5-1 | CASSRDRQETQYF | TGCGCCAGCAGTAGGGACAGACAAGAGACCCAGTACTTC
TRBD2 | few | TRBJ2-5 | TRBV13 | CASSLTPGGIRETQYF | TGTGCCAGCAGCTTAACGCCCGGGGGGATCCGAGAGACCCAGTACTTC
- | - | TRBJ1-1 | TRBV7-8 | CASSYPGNTEAFF | TGTGCCAGCAGTTATCCAGGGAACACTGAAGCTTTCTTT